This T cell receptor (beta chain) was recorded in a study of response to subunit inactivated influenza vaccine. Study findings and constraints: The study's authors posited that every seasonal influenza vaccination enlists few new T cells.

The J segment lost 4 bases and the V segment lost 2 bases, leaving 5 bases of the junction unmatched. Germline V gene sequence: CDR1 KGHSH, CDR2 LQKENI. This CDR3 region has 15 residues. TCRdb processed the RT-PCR reads anew with MiXCR; each CDR3 protein has one entry. The table records around 750,000 distinct CDR3 sequences, over 20% of them present only once. Regarding this clonotype: Its antigen is currently unknown.

V gene TRBV18 combines with J gene TRBJ2-3; 8 positions agree with TRBD1. The sequencing used PBMCs from blood, collected roughly 5 days after vaccination. This TCR came from a man between 45 and 60 years old who received an inactivated influenza vaccine. As DNA, the CDR3 is TGTGCCAGCTCACCAAGGACAGGGATCCCAGATACGCAGTATTTT. It translates to CASSPRTGIPDTQYF.